These 30 T cell receptor delta chains came from one sample sequenced in a study of γδ T cells in repeated Plasmodium falciparum infection. Flow sorting of PBMC yielded separate Vgamma9/Vdelta2+ and Vdelta2-negative gammadelta T cell populations for bulk repertoire analysis. TCRdb reapplied CATT to the multiplex PCR reads. The profile shows 90,000 or so delta-chain clones, roughly 0.98% of them singletons. The sequenced material came from gamma-delta T cells from blood. The origin of the receptors is a pool of human donors (malaria-infected and uninfected, not separated).

On this clone itself: This likely reflects a read error, since a far larger clone is one base away. This CDR3 is also generated by other DNA sequences in the sample. The gene calls are TRDV1 and TRDJ1; TRDD3 aligns across 11 bases. The J gene, absent from TCRdb, was called here by matching the DNA to germline. V gave up 6 bases and J gave up 5 bases; unmatched junction bases: 20. Germline CDR1 reads TSWWSYY; CDR2 reads QGS. This CDR3 is 19 amino acids long. CDR3 residues: CALGHSFLLLLGDKDKLIF. The DNA for the CDR3 is TGTGCTCTTGGCCACAGCTTCCTACTTTTACTGGGGGATAAAGATAAACTCATCTTT.

Only a few counts were recorded for this clone. TCRdb attributes to this sequence the protein of a much larger clone, which differs from the DNA translation at residue 13; a read error is likely, and the protein displayed is translated from the DNA. This chain uses TRDV1 with TRDJ1, with 7 bases fitting TRDD3. Here the J gene came from matching the DNA to germline, since TCRdb omits it. V trimming: 0 bases; J trimming: 3 bases; junction bases outside the gene matches: 13. The CDR3 is 18 amino acids. Per the germline V gene, CDR1 is TSWWSYY and CDR2 is QGS. The CDR3 is CALGELRPIWGYADKLIF. In DNA form, the CDR3 reads TGTGCTCTTGGGGAACTTCGCCCAATCTGGGGGTACGCCGATAAACTCATCTTT.

This clone has a handful of counts. A far more abundant clone sits one base away, making this likely a read error. Within the sample, other DNA sequences also encode this same CDR3. The chain carries TRDV3 and TRDJ1, with D perhaps assigned TRDD2 or TRDD3 (6 bases each). Germline values: CDR1 TVYSNPD, CDR2 GDNSRS (reference sequence). This CDR3 region has 17 residues. CDR3 loop: CAFVAQLGAFHTDKLIF. As DNA, the CDR3 is TGTGCTTTTGTCGCTCAACTGGGTGCCTTCCACACCGATAAACTCATCTTT.

This clone was seen repeatedly, ten times or more. The chain couples TRDV2 to TRDJ1, with 9 bases lining up with TRDD3. The J gene comes from matching the DNA to germline here; TCRdb lacks it. Germline-derived CDR1 and CDR2 are GEAIGNYY and EKD. The trim removed 1 base at V and 0 bases at J, leaving 8 bases unmatched. The CDR3 is made up of 17 amino acids. DNA of the CDR3: TGTGCCTGTGACACTCTGCTGGGGGATCCGTACACCGATAAACTCATCTTT. It encodes CACDTLLGDPYTDKLIF.

This clone came up a few times. This likely reflects a read error, since a far larger clone is one base away. Other DNA variants within this sample encode the same CDR3. This rearrangement joins TRDV1 to TRDJ1; 10 bases agree with TRDD3. The J gene, missing from TCRdb, was assigned here through DNA to germline matching. The junction had 15 bases not matched to a gene; V was cut back by 1 base and J by 4 bases. Per the germline V gene, CDR1 is TSWWSYY and CDR2 is QGS. The CDR3 extends over 19 amino acids. The CDR3 loop reads CALGEPTSFQLGDFDKLIF. CDR3 DNA sequence: TGTGCTCTTGGGGAACCTACCTCCTTCCAACTGGGGGATTTCGATAAACTCATCTTT.

This clone was found a few times. This sequence is one base from a far larger clone and is likely a read error. This CDR3 is also generated by other DNA sequences in the sample. The chain joins TRDV2 to TRDJ1, with unresolved D. TCRdb records no J gene; here it was assigned by comparing the DNA to germline. V lost 1 base and J 1 base, leaving 12 bases between the germline ends. Looked up from germline, CDR1 is GEAIGNYY and CDR2 is EKD. The CDR3 contains 15 residues. CDR3 sequence reads: CACDTVGSRTDKLIF. The CDR3 nucleotides are TGTGCCTGTGACACGGTGGGCTCCCGCACCGATAAACTCATCTTT.

This clone was seen many times. A read error is the likely source, as a far larger clone sits one nucleotide away. Other DNA sequences in this sample translate to the same CDR3. The chain couples TRDV2 to TRDJ1; D call uncertain. No J gene was available from TCRdb, and it was assigned here by a germline match of the DNA. This CDR3 is 13 amino acids long. V was trimmed by 1 base and J by 3 bases, leaving 8 bases between them. The germline V gene has CDR1 GEAIGNYY and CDR2 EKD. The CDR3 DNA follows: TGTGCCTGTGACACGATAGGTTCCGATAAACTCATCTTT. It encodes CACDTIGSDKLIF.

A note on this clone: The protein held in TCRdb is that of a much larger clone and does not match this DNA's translation at residue 15, likely because of a read error; the protein shown is translated from the DNA. This chain uses TRDV1 with TRDJ1; tentative D call: TRDD3 (6 bases). Matching the DNA to germline supplied the J gene, which TCRdb does not give. There are 18 residues in the CDR3. Germline CDR1 is TSWWSYY and CDR2 is QGS. CDR3: CALGGPEGGKRYTDRLIF. Here the CDR3 DNA reads TGTGCTCTTGGGGGGCCAGAAGGGGGGAAACGGTACACCGATAGACTCATCTTT.

This clone appeared a few times. This sequence is one base from a far larger clone and is likely a read error. Other DNA variants within this sample encode the same CDR3. The V gene is TRDV1, the J gene TRDJ1; TRDD3 matches 8 bases. Since TCRdb gives no J gene, matching the DNA to germline was used here to assign it. Germline V CDR1 and CDR2: TSWWSYY, QGS. J gave up 5 bases and V 3 bases, and 20 bases lay outside the gene matches. This CDR3 has 19 residues. The CDR3, as DNA: TGTGCTCTTGGGGATCACTTAGTTAGCCGGGGGATAACTAAGGATAAACTCATCTTT. It codes for CALGDHLVSRGITKDKLIF.

In regard to this clone: TCRdb assigns this DNA the protein of a much larger clone, which departs from its translation at residue 17; this likely reflects a read error, and the protein shown comes from translating the DNA. J is TRDJ1 and V is TRDV1, with TRDD3 matching 12 bases. TCRdb gives no J gene; it was assigned here by matching the DNA to germline. Germline assignment: CDR1 TSWWSYY and CDR2 QGS. This CDR3 spans 21 amino acids. The J segment lost 7 bases and the V segment lost 2 bases, leaving 23 bases of the junction unmatched. The CDR3 DNA reads TGTGCTCTTGGGGAATTCACGGCGGTACTGGGGGATACTGTCGTCATGGGTAAACTCATCTTT. Its protein product is CALGEFTAVLGDTVVMGKLIF.

This clone has just a few counts. The protein given by TCRdb reflects a much larger clone and differs at residue 17 from this DNA's translation, likely from a read error; the protein shown is the DNA's translation. The chain recombines TRDV1 with TRDJ3; the D gene is possibly TRDD3 (6 bases). V gave up 0 bases and J gave up 0 bases, with 39 bases separating them. This CDR3 comprises 28 residues. From germline, CDR1 is TSWWSYY and CDR2 QGS. The CDR3 region is CALGELVGPLQSYWDRAKSSWDTRQMFF. Here the CDR3 DNA reads TGTGCTCTTGGGGAACTAGTGGGACCTCTACAATCGTACTGGGATAGGGCGAAGAGCTCCTGGGACACCCGACAGATGTTTTTC.

This clone was observed a few times. A far larger clone is only one base removed, so a read error is likely. Other DNA sequences in the same sample also yield this CDR3. This chain uses TRDV2 with TRDJ1; 11 nucleotides align to TRDD3. Since TCRdb gives no J gene, matching the DNA to germline was used here to assign it. This CDR3 contains 18 residues. Germline values: CDR1 GEAIGNYY, CDR2 EKD. J gave up 0 bases and V 1 base, and 9 bases lay outside the gene matches. CDR3 nucleotides: TGTGCCTGTGACACTTTATTGGGGGATACGCGGTACACCGATAAACTCATCTTT. Translating it yields CACDTLLGDTRYTDKLIF.

This clone was counted between two and nine times. With only one base between it and a far larger clone, this is likely a read error. Other DNA sequences in this sample translate to the same CDR3. Here the V gene is TRDV1, but the J gene went uncalled; TRDD3, the table's D call, lacks a check against the DNA. The CDR3 extends over 18 amino acids. Per germline, CDR1 TSWWSYY and CDR2 QGS. CDR3 region: CALGERGETHYYTDKLIF. The CDR3, as DNA: TGTGCTCTTGGGGAACGTGGGGAAACCCATTACTACACCGATAAGCTCATCTTT.

About this clone: TCRdb's entry gives the protein of a much larger clone, which mismatches this DNA's translation at residue 3, likely from a read error; the protein reported here is translated from the DNA. The gene calls are TRDV1 and TRDJ1, with 7 bases matching TRDD3. The J gene was missing in TCRdb and was found by matching the end of the DNA to germline. The CDR3 sequence is 19 residues long. The V gene's germline CDR1 is TSWWSYY and CDR2 QGS. The CDR3 loop reads CAPGDSHRSGYVYTDKLIF. The CDR3 DNA reads TGTGCTCCTGGGGACTCCCATCGAAGTGGATACGTATACACCGATAAACTCATCTTT.

The table lists this clone with many counts. A read error is likely here: a far larger clone is one base away. The same CDR3 is also encoded by other DNA sequences in this sample. The rearrangement joins TRDV1 to TRDJ1, with a possible D match to TRDD2 (5 bases). Germline V gene data show CDR1 as TSWWSYY and CDR2 as QGS. The CDR3 is made up of 22 amino acids. The ends were cut back, 5 bases at V and 2 bases at J, with 36 bases in the middle. CDR3 nucleotides: TGTGCTCTTGGGAAATCCCCTTCGGTGGGACCGAATAAGACTAAGTATACCGATAAACTCATCTTT. Translated: CALGKSPSVGPNKTKYTDKLIF.

Turning to this clone: TCRdb shows a much larger clone's protein in place of this DNA's translation, and the two differ at residue 21, likely through a read error; the protein shown is translated from the DNA. The V and J genes are TRDV1 and TRDJ1, with 7 bases aligning to TRDD3. Here the J gene was assigned by germline matching of the DNA, as TCRdb has none. CDR1 is TSWWSYY and CDR2 is QGS in the germline V gene. This CDR3 has 24 residues. The CDR3 loop is CALGEGEGTVIPVLGIACTDRLIF. The DNA of the CDR3 is TGTGCTCTTGGGGAAGGGGAAGGAACGGTCATTCCAGTACTGGGGATTGCCTGCACCGATAGACTCATCTTT.

This clone was counted a few times. It is likely a read error: a sequence one base away is far more abundant. Other DNA sequences in this specimen translate into the identical CDR3. The rearrangement joins TRDV1 to TRDJ1, with TRDD2 as a possible D gene (5 bases). Between the trimmed V and J ends, which lost 1 base and 4 bases, there was a span of 25 bases. From germline, CDR1 is TSWWSYY and CDR2 QGS. The CDR3 has 19 amino acids. CDR3 DNA sequence: TGTGCTCTTGGGGAACGACCCCCTACCCAACTCGTACAGGGCGATAAACTCATCTTT. It codes for CALGERPPTQLVQGDKLIF.

This clone was picked up many times. The protein TCRdb gives is from a much larger clone and does not agree with this DNA's translation at residue 8, likely a read error; the protein shown here comes from the DNA. This chain connects TRDV2 to TRDJ1; 7 nucleotides line up with TRDD3. The J gene, missing from TCRdb, was assigned here through DNA to germline matching. The germline V gene has CDR1 GEAIGNYY and CDR2 EKD. The CDR3 consists of 17 residues. The ends lost 6 bases at V and 3 bases at J; junction bases unmatched: 18. CDR3 nucleotide sequence: TGTGCCTGTCAACCCTGGGGGGTACGCCCGGATTCCGATAAACTCATCTTT. Its translation: CACQPWGVRPDSDKLIF.

With respect to this clone: One base separates it from a far larger clone, so it is likely a read error. At the DNA level, this CDR3 is encoded by other sequences in the same sample as well. This rearrangement joins TRDV2 to TRDJ3; 12 bases fit TRDD3. TCRdb offers no J gene call, so here the DNA was matched to germline to obtain one. CDR1 and CDR2 (germline): GEAIGNYY, EKD. The CDR3 runs to 22 residues. Trimming cost V 7 bases and J 0 bases; bases outside gene matches: 18. CDR3 region: CACDGPVLGDTRSSWDTRQMFF. CDR3 DNA sequence: TGTGCCTGCGACGGCCCTGTCCTGGGGGATACGCGTAGCTCCTGGGACACCCGACAGATGTTTTTC.

For this clone: This DNA translates differently at residue 20 from the TCRdb protein, which is that of a much larger clone; a read error is likely, and the protein shown is the DNA's own translation. The J gene went uncalled, whereas the V gene is TRDV1; the table assigns TRDD3, which was not confirmed against the DNA. CDR3 length: 21 amino acids. Per the germline V gene, CDR1 is TSWWSYY and CDR2 is QGS. CDR3 DNA: TGTGCTCTTGGGCCCCAGAGGGCGTCCTTTGGGATACGGGGAAGGACCGATAAACTCACCTTT. It encodes CALGPQRASFGIRGRTDKLTF.

This clone showed up many times. J is TRDJ1 and V is TRDV1; 8 nucleotides align to TRDD3. V dropped 1 base and J dropped 0; count of bases not matched to a gene: 28. CDR1 and CDR2 from the germline V gene are TSWWSYY and QGS. The CDR3 is made up of 24 amino acids. CDR3 sequence (DNA): TGTGCTCTTGGGGAACCACAACTTCCTCACGTTGAACTGGGGGTCCCTCTGTACACCGATAAACTCATCTTT. Its translation: CALGEPQLPHVELGVPLYTDKLIF.

This clone appeared a few times. The TCRdb record carries a much larger clone's protein, which differs from this DNA's translation at residue 3; a read error is the likely cause, and the protein listed here is the DNA translation. The chain combines TRDV2 with TRDJ1, with TRDD3 matching 12 bases. The J gene comes from matching the DNA to germline here; TCRdb lacks it. CDR3 size: 19 residues. CDR1 and CDR2 (germline): GEAIGNYY, EKD. CDR3 sequence (DNA): TGTGCCCGTGACACCGTCCGACTGGGGGATACACGTCGGACCGATAAACTCATCTTT. It is translated as CARDTVRLGDTRRTDKLIF.

This clone was seen ten or more times. The protein given by TCRdb reflects a much larger clone and differs at residue 13 from this DNA's translation, likely from a read error; the protein shown is the DNA's translation. The V call is TRDV1, the J call TRDJ1, with D perhaps TRDD3 (5 bases). As TCRdb names no J gene, one was assigned here on the basis of a DNA match to germline. The germline CDR1 and CDR2 sequences are TSWWSYY and QGS. Deletions cut 2 bases from V and 2 bases from J, with 27 bases between. The CDR3 extends over 20 amino acids. CDR3 nucleotides: TGTGCTCTTGGGGAAGAGGGAATCTCCAGCAGGGGGGTTATGACCGATAAACTCATCTTT. Amino acids: CALGEEGISSRGVMTDKLIF.

This clone was counted between two and nine times. TCRdb records a much larger clone's protein for this DNA, with a difference at residue 11 that likely arises from a read error; the protein given is the translation of the DNA. The rearrangement uses TRDV2 and TRDJ1; TRDD3 matches 8 bases. TCRdb records no J gene; here it was assigned by comparing the DNA to germline. The ends lost 0 bases at V and 0 bases at J; junction bases unmatched: 14. Germline V gene lookup returns CDR1 GEAIGNYY and CDR2 EKD. The CDR3 length is 19 residues. CDR3 sequence: CACDTHVVGDHPYTDKLIF. Here the CDR3 DNA reads TGTGCCTGTGACACCCATGTGGTGGGGGATCACCCGTACACCGATAAACTCATCTTT.

In its sample, this clone was seen a few times. TCRdb lists the protein of a much larger clone for this DNA, which differs at residue 10, so this is likely a read error; the protein given here is translated from the DNA itself. This rearrangement joins TRDV2 to TRDJ1; 7 bases match TRDD3. Here the J gene came from matching the DNA to germline, since TCRdb omits it. Germline V lookup: CDR1 GEAIGNYY, CDR2 EKD. This CDR3 spans 18 amino acids. The trim removed 0 bases at V and 0 bases at J, leaving 12 bases unmatched. The CDR3 coding sequence is TGTGCCTGTGACACCGTAGGGGGGGATTCTCTGTACACCGATAAACTCATCTTT. Protein product: CACDTVGGDSLYTDKLIF.

This clone turned up a few times. TCRdb's entry gives the protein of a much larger clone, which mismatches this DNA's translation at residue 16, likely from a read error; the protein reported here is translated from the DNA. The chain joins TRDV2 to TRDJ1; 8 positions match TRDD3. CDR3 length: 18 residues. CDR1 GEAIGNYY and CDR2 EKD come from the germline V gene. The CDR3 bases are TGTGCCTGTGACACCGTCTTTGCTGGGGGACACCGGGGGGATAAACGCATCTTT. Protein product: CACDTVFAGGHRGDKRIF.

This clone was seen many times. The chain couples TRDV1 to TRDJ1, with 9 positions matching TRDD3. CDR3 length: 21 residues. The V segment lost 4 bases and the J segment 2 bases; nucleotides outside the gene matches: 23. Germline CDR1 reads TSWWSYY; CDR2 reads QGS. CDR3 sequence: CALGGRAFFCTGGSLTDKLIF. The CDR3 DNA is TGTGCTCTTGGGGGACGGGCCTTCTTTTGTACTGGGGGAAGTTTGACCGATAAACTCATCTTT.

This clone was counted ten times or more. TCRdb pairs this DNA with a much larger clone's protein that differs at residue 17, likely a read error; the protein shown was translated from the DNA. With the J gene uncalled, the V gene is TRDV2; the tabulated D call, TRDD3, remains unverified against the DNA. CDR3 length: 18 residues. Germline V gene data show CDR1 as GEAIGNYY and CDR2 as EKD. The chain's CDR3 is CACDPLLGDTGYTDKLTF. DNA for the CDR3: TGTGCCTGTGACCCCCTACTGGGGGATACAGGGTACACCGATAAACTCACCTTT.

In this sample, this clone turned up a few times. Given a far larger clone just one base away, this is likely a sequencing read error. At the DNA level, this CDR3 is encoded by other sequences in the same sample as well. V and J are TRDV2 and TRDJ1; D not resolved. Because TCRdb records no J gene, it was assigned here through a match of the DNA to germline. This CDR3 comprises 13 residues. CDR1 and CDR2 (germline): GEAIGNYY, EKD. Trimming pared 1 base from V and 0 bases from J, leaving 5 bases between. The CDR3: CACDTGYTDKLIF. The DNA for the CDR3 is TGTGCCTGTGACACGGGGTACACCGATAAACTCATCTTT.

To note about this clone: The likely explanation is a read error, given a far larger clone one base away. The identical CDR3 is also encoded by other nucleotide sequences in the sample. The V segment is TRDV2, and no J call was made; no DNA check was done on the table's D call, TRDD3. The CDR3 has 18 residues. Per germline, CDR1 GEAIGNYY and CDR2 EKD. The CDR3 is CACDTLVLGDTPTDKLIF. The CDR3 DNA reads as TGTGCCTGTGACACCTTGGTACTGGGGGATACTCCCACCGATAAACTCATCTTC.